The entry below gives a single TCR beta chain sequence along with its context. This CDR3 comprises 15 residues. Germline CDR1 reads DFQATT; CDR2 reads SNEGSKA (reference sequence). Trimming stripped 3 bases from V and 5 bases from J, with 17 bases between. The assay was immunoSEQ multiplex PCR, and TCRdb's table has in-frame clones only and misses some. Of about 680,000 clones listed, roughly 90% were seen once; the top ten hold 1.5%. This specimen comes from a study of Ad26.COV2.S vaccination and SARS-CoV-2 variants. Treatment reported: 15 to 20 received Ad26.COV2.S at low or high dose, single or two shots; about 5 received placebo; per-sample allocation not given. Material that was analyzed had been drawn on day 63 after the first vaccine or placebo injection.

Material: peripheral blood, obtained in a trial of Ad26.COV2.S vaccine versus placebo. This TCR derives from a person between 18 and 65 years old who received the Ad26.COV2.S COVID-19 vaccine or a placebo. V usage is TRBV20-1 and J usage is TRBJ2-1, with D unresolved. The CDR3: CSASRPEHRDNEQFF. CDR3 nucleotide sequence: TGCAGTGCTAGTAGGCCGGAGCATCGGGACAATGAGCAGTTCTTC.